This T cell receptor beta chain emerged from a study of blood T cells in healthy people across ages. The study, taken as a whole, reports: Both higher diversity and more naive CD4+ cells marked long-lived donors when set against aged donors.

The individuals who served as donors were healthy Caucasians living in Russia, aged roughly 6 to 100. No fewer than 6 million PBMCs went into each sample. Using a J-beta primer mix together with a sample-barcoded 5' primer, a second PCR was run for about 6 to 11 cycles. Researchers report that a template-switch adaptor with 12 random nucleotides tagged each cDNA molecule. In TCRdb, the 5' RACE reads were re-called with MiXCR into one record per CDR3 protein. The sample consists of around 800,000 distinct CDR3 sequences, approximately 65% of them appearing once. Germline V gene lookup returns CDR1 SGHTA and CDR2 FQGNSA. This CDR3 is 14 amino acids long. V lost 6 bases and J lost 8, with 18 bases in between. Details on this clonotype: Its target is unknown.

The rearrangement uses TRBV7-2 and TRBJ2-3; the D gene is possibly TRBD2 (5 bases). The sequence was collected from a young man in good health. The material sequenced was blood. CDR3 loop: CASSEVGRGGTQYF. For the CDR3, the DNA is TGTGCCAGCAGTGAGGTCGGGCGAGGAGGTACGCAGTATTTT.